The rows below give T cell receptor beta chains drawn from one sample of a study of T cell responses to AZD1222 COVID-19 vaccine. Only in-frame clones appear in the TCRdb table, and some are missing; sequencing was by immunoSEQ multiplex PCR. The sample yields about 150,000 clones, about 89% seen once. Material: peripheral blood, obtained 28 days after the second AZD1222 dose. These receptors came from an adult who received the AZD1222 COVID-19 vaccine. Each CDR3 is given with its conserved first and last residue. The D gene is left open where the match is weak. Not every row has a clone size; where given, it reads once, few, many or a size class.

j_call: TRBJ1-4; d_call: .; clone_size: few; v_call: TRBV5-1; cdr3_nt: TGCGCCAGCAGCCCCCAGGACCCAACTAATGAAAAACTGTTTTTT; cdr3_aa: CASSPQDPTNEKLFF
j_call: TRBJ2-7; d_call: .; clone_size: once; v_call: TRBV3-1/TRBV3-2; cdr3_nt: TGTGCCAGCAGCCTCGGACCTCTGCTGCAGTACTTC; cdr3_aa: CASSLGPLLQYF
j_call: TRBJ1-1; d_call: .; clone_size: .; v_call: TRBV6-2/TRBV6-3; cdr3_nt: TGTGCCAGCAGTTACTCTCCGCCTTTCACTGAAGCTTTCTTT; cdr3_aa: CASSYSPPFTEAFF
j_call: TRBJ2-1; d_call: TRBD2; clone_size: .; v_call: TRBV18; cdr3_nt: TGTGCCAGCTCCAACTATGGGGCTAGCGGGAGGGCCCTGAGGAATGAGCAGTTCTTC; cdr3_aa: CASSNYGASGRALRNEQFF
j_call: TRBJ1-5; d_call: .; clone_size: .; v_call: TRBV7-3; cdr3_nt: TGTGCCAGCAGCAAATATCCGGGGCCAAATCAGCCCCAGCATTTT; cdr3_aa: CASSKYPGPNQPQHF
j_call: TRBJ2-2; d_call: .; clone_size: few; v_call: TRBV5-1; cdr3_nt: TGCGCCAGCAGCTGGGGACAGAACACCGGGGAGCTGTTTTTT; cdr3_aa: CASSWGQNTGELFF
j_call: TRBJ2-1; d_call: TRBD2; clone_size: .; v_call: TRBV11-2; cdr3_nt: TGTGCCAGCAGCTCTCGGGGGGGGACTAGCGTGAAGAATGAGCAGTTCTTC; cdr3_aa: CASSSRGGTSVKNEQFF
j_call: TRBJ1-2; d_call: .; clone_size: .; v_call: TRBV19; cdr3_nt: TGTGCCAGTAGTAGGGTCAGGCTCACTTCTAACTATGGCTACACCTTC; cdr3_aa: CASSRVRLTSNYGYTF
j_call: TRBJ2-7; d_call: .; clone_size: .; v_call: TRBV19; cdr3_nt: TGTGCCAGCCGGACAGGCTGGAGGGGCTCCTACGAGCAGTACTTC; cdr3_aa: CASRTGWRGSYEQYF
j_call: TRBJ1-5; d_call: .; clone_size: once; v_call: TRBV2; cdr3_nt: TGTGCCAGCGTCAGGACCCAAAATCAGCCCCAGCATTTT; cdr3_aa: CASVRTQNQPQHF
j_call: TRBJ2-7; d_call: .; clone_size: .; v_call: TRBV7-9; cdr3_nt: TGTGCCAGCAGCACCGGGTGGGAGCAGTACTTC; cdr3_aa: CASSTGWEQYF
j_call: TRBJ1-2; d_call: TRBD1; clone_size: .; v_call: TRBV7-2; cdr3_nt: TGTGCCAGCAGCCCACAGGGGAGCCGTGGCTACACCTTC; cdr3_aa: CASSPQGSRGYTF
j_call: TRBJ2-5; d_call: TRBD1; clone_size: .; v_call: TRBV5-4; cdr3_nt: TGTGCCAGCAGCTTGGAGGGGACAGGGACAGAGACCCAGTACTTC; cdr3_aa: CASSLEGTGTETQYF
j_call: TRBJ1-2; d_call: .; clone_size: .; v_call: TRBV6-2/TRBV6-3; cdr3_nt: TGTGCCAGCAGTTACGTCCCAGGGTACGGCTACACCTTC; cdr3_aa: CASSYVPGYGYTF
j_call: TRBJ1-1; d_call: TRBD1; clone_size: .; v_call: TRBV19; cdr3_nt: TGTGCCAGTAGTATACGACAGGGTAACACTGAAGCTTTCTTT; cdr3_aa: CASSIRQGNTEAFF
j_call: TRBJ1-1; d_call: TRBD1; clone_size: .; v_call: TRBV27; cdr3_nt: TGTGCCAGCAGTTTATCCACAGGGGGCCATGGCACTGAAGCTTTCTTT; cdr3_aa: CASSLSTGGHGTEAFF
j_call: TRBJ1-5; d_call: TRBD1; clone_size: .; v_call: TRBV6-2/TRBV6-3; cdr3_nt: TGTGCCAGCAGTTATTACCAAACAGGGGCCCTCGCGCGGCCCCAGCATTTT; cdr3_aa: CASSYYQTGALARPQHF
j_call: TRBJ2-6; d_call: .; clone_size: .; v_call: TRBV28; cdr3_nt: TGTGCCAGCAGATCAACAATAGGGGACTCTGGGGCCAACGTCCTGACTTTC; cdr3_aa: CASRSTIGDSGANVLTF
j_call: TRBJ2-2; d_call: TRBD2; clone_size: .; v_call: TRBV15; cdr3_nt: TGTGCCACCAGCAGAAGGCCTAGCGGGAGGAACGGGGAGCTGTTTTTT; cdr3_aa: CATSRRPSGRNGELFF
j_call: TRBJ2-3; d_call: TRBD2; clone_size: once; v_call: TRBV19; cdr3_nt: TGTGCCAGTAGTAAAAGCGGGAGTTCAGATACGCAGTATTTT; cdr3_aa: CASSKSGSSDTQYF
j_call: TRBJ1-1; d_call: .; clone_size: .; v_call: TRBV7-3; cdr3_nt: TGTGCCAGCAGCCCTCGATCGGATGGGACTGAAGCTTTCTTT; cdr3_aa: CASSPRSDGTEAFF
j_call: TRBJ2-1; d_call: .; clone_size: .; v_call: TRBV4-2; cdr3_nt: TGTGCCAGCAGCCAAGATTCATGGCTAGCGCCCTACAATGAGCAGTTCTTC; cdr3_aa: CASSQDSWLAPYNEQFF
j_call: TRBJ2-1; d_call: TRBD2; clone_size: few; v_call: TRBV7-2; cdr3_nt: TGTGCCAGCAGCTTCGGACTAGCGGGAAGGTCCTACAATGAGCAGTTCTTC; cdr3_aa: CASSFGLAGRSYNEQFF
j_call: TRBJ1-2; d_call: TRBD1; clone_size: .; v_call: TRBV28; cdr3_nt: TGTGCCAGCAGTTTTGGGGCAGGGGGCGCCTATGGCTACACCTTC; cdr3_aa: CASSFGAGGAYGYTF
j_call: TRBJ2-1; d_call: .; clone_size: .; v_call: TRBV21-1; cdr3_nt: TGTGCCAGCAGCAAAGGGAGCAGGGTTGGAATCATCTACAATGAGCAGTTCTTC; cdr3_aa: CASSKGSRVGIIYNEQFF
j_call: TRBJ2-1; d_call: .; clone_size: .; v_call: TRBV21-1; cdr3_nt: TGTGCCAGCAGCAAGAAAGGTGGACTAGCGGTCTACAATGAGCAGTTCTTC; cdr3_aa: CASSKKGGLAVYNEQFF
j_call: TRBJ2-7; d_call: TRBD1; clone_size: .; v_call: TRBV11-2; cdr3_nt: TGTGCCAGCAGCTTAGTACAGGGGGCCGTCTACGAGCAGTACTTC; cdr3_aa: CASSLVQGAVYEQYF
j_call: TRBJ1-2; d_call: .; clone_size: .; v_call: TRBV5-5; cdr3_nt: TGTGCCAGCAGCTTGGCAGGAGCGACAACCTATGGCTACACCTTC; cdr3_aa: CASSLAGATTYGYTF
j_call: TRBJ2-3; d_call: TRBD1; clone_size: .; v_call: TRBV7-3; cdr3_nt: TGTGCCAGCAGCCGGGACAGGACCATCACAGATACGCAGTATTTT; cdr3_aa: CASSRDRTITDTQYF
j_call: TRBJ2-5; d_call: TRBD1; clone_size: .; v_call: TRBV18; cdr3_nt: TGTGCCAGCTCACCCTCGACAGGGGAGGAAGAGACCCAGTACTTC; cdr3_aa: CASSPSTGEEETQYF
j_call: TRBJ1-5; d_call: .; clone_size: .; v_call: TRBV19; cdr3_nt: TGTGCCAGTGAGTGGGGTAGCAATCAGCCCCAGCATTTT; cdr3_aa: CASEWGSNQPQHF
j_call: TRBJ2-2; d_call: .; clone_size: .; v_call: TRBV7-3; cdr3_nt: TGTGCCAGCAGCCCCTCGGCCAGGAACACCGGGGAGCTGTTTTTT; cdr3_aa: CASSPSARNTGELFF
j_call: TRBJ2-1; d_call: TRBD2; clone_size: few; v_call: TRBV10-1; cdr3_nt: TGCGCCAGCAGGGCCGGGACTAGCGACTACAATGAGCAGTTCTTC; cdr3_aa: CASRAGTSDYNEQFF
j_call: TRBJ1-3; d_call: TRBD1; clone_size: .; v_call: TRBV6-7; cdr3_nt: TGTGCCAGCAGCTCCGGGACAGGGAGCCCCAGTACCGGAAACACCATATATTTT; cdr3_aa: CASSSGTGSPSTGNTIYF
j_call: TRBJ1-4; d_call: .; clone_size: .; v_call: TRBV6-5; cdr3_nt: TGTGCCAGCAGTCCCGGACAAGCAACTAATGAAAAACTGTTTTTT; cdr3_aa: CASSPGQATNEKLFF
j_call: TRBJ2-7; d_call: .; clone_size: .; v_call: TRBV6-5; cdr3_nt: TGTGCCAGCAGTAAACAGGGGAGGTACGAGCAGTACTTC; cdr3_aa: CASSKQGRYEQYF
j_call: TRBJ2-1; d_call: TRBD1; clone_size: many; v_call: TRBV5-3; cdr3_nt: TGTGCCAGAAGCTGTACAGGGGGCGATGAGCAGTTCTTC; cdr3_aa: CARSCTGGDEQFF
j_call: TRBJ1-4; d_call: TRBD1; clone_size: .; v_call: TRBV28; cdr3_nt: TGTGCCAGCAGTTTAAGGGGGCCGGGGGTTGATGAAAAACTGTTTTTT; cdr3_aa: CASSLRGPGVDEKLFF
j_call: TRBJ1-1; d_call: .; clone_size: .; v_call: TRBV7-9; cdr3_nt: TGTGCCAGCAGCGGCGGACAGAACACTGAAGCTTTCTTT; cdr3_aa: CASSGGQNTEAFF